The rows below give T cell receptor beta chains drawn from one sample of a study of blood T cells in healthy people across ages. TCRdb recomputed calls from the 5' RACE reads with MiXCR, one row per CDR3 protein. The sample carries roughly 1.5 million distinct CDR3 sequences, approximately 42% recorded once. Sequencing was done on a sample of blood. These receptors were obtained from a woman under 30 in good health. The CDR3 runs from the conserved cysteine through the conserved F or W. Each record gives: V gene, D gene, J gene, clone size, CDR3 DNA, CDR3 protein. A D gene is named only where the DNA matches it firmly. Only part of the rows carry a size: once, few, many, or a class if the clone is expanded.

TRBV27	TRBD2	TRBJ2-7	.	TGTGCCAGCAGTTTAGCCCCCGGGAGGGCTTACGAGCAGTACTTC	CASSLAPGRAYEQYF
TRBV27	TRBD2	TRBJ2-5	.	TGTGCCAGCACCAGACTAGCGGGAGTGTCAAATGAGCAGTACTTC	CASTRLAGVSNEQYF
TRBV29-1	.	TRBJ1-2	.	TGTAGCGTTGGTCTACAGGAGATCTATGGCTACACCTTC	CSVGLQEIYGYTF
TRBV14	TRBD1	TRBJ1-2	few	TGTGCCAGCAGCCAAACGCGGGACAGGGCCTATGGCTACACCTTC	CASSQTRDRAYGYTF
TRBV14	.	TRBJ1-2	few	TGTGCCAGCAGCCTACAGGCGTACTATGGCTACACCTTC	CASSLQAYYGYTF
TRBV12-3/TRBV12-4	.	TRBJ2-3	once	TGTGCCAGCAGTTTAGGAGGCACAGATGCGCAGTATTTT	CASSLGGTDAQYF
TRBV6-5	TRBD1	TRBJ1-2	.	TGTGCCAGCAGTTACTATTCCGGGACAGGGGAAGGTGGCTACACCTTC	CASSYYSGTGEGGYTF
TRBV20-1	TRBD1	TRBJ1-2	few	TGCAGTGCTAGAGTTCCCCAGGACAGGGGGTACGGCTACACCTTC	CSARVPQDRGYGYTF
TRBV11-1	TRBD1	TRBJ1-6	.	TGTGCCAGCAGCCCGTGGACAGGGGTGAATTCACCCCTCCACTTT	CASSPWTGVNSPLHF
TRBV6-6	TRBD1	TRBJ1-2	.	TGTGCCAGCAGGGGGACAGGGGGCGTCCGCTATGGCTGCACCTTC	CASRGTGGVRYGCTF
TRBV12-5	TRBD2	TRBJ2-1	many	TGTGCCTCGGGACTAGGATACAATGAGCAGTTCTTC	CASGLGYNEQFF
TRBV28	.	TRBJ2-1	few	TGTGCCAGCAATGGACTTGGGACCTACAATGAGCAGTTCTTC	CASNGLGTYNEQFF
TRBV3-1	TRBD2	TRBJ2-7	.	TGTGCCAGCAGCTCCGGGACTAGCGGAATCTCCTACGAGCAGTACTTC	CASSSGTSGISYEQYF
TRBV7-2	.	TRBJ2-7	few	TGTGCCAGCGGTAAGGGGACCTACGAGCAGTACTTC	CASGKGTYEQYF
TRBV6-2/TRBV6-3	.	TRBJ2-7	.	TGTGCCAGCAGTTACCTAGGGGATAAGCAGTACTTC	CASSYLGDKQYF
TRBV2	.	TRBJ1-6	few	TGTGCCAGCATCAGTAACCCTCGAGATTCACCCCTCCACTTT	CASISNPRDSPLHF
TRBV7-2	.	TRBJ1-2	few	TGTGCCAGCAGCTTCAGTTTGGACAACTATGGCTACACCTTC	CASSFSLDNYGYTF
TRBV5-6	.	TRBJ2-1	few	TGTGCCAGCAGCTGGGGGGACCATGAGCAGTTCTTC	CASSWGDHEQFF
TRBV4-3	TRBD2	TRBJ2-7	few	TGCGCCAGCAGCCAAGATATTTGGAGGACTAGCGGGGGGCCCTCCTACAATGAGCAGTACTTC	CASSQDIWRTSGGPSYNEQYF
TRBV29-1	.	TRBJ2-6	many	TGCAGCGTGATGGACGTTTACTCTGGGGCCAACGTCCTGACTTTC	CSVMDVYSGANVLTF
TRBV27	TRBD2	TRBJ2-3	.	TGTGCCAGCAGTCCCCGACTAGCGGGGGGAGATACGCAGTATTTT	CASSPRLAGGDTQYF
TRBV6-5	TRBD1	TRBJ1-6	.	TGTGCCAGCAGAAAGACAGGGTTAAATTCACCCCTCCACTTT	CASRKTGLNSPLHF
TRBV5-6	.	TRBJ2-3	.	TGTGCCAGCAGCTTGGAGGGGGGACTCAACACAGATACGCAGTATTTT	CASSLEGGLNTDTQYF
TRBV15	.	TRBJ1-1	.	TGTGCCACCAGCAGAGCAGGCGGTGGCACTGAGGCTTTCTTT	CATSRAGGGTEAFF
TRBV11-2	TRBD2	TRBJ2-7	few	TGTGCCAGCAGCTTAGCAGCGGGAGCCCTCAGGGAGCAGTACTTC	CASSLAAGALREQYF
TRBV7-8	TRBD2	TRBJ2-7	.	TGTGCCAGCAGCTTATCTACTAGCGGGGCAACCTCCTACAATGAGCAGTACTTC	CASSLSTSGATSYNEQYF
TRBV4-1	.	TRBJ1-5	few	TGCGCCAGCAGCTCCGTTGGGGTCAATCAGCCCCAGCATTTT	CASSSVGVNQPQHF
TRBV7-9	.	TRBJ1-2	few	TGTGCCAGCAGTTTAGGATCCTCCGGTGGCTACACCTTC	CASSLGSSGGYTF
TRBV7-9	.	TRBJ2-7	.	TGTATCGCGGGGCAGGCTTACAATGAGCAGTACTTC	CIAGQAYNEQYF
TRBV7-9	.	TRBJ2-6	.	TGTGCCAGCGTGTTCGACTCTGGGGCCAACGTCCTGACTTTC	CASVFDSGANVLTF
TRBV6-2/TRBV6-3	TRBD1	TRBJ1-1	.	TGTGCCAGCATTGACAGGGTTGGCGTCCGGAACACTGAAGCTTTCTTT	CASIDRVGVRNTEAFF
TRBV25-1	.	TRBJ1-2	few	TGTGCCAGCAGTTACACAGGGAGAGGCTACACCTTC	CASSYTGRGYTF
TRBV27	.	TRBJ2-1	few	TGTGCCAGCAGTTTAATAGGCCCAAACCTAGCATACAATGAGCAGTTCTTC	CASSLIGPNLAYNEQFF
TRBV7-9	TRBD2	TRBJ2-7	.	TGTGCCAGCAGCTCAACTAGCGGGATGACCTACGAGCAGTACTTC	CASSSTSGMTYEQYF
TRBV5-4	TRBD1	TRBJ2-1	few	TGTGCCAGCAGCTTCGGGACAGGGGTCGACAATGAGCAGTTCTTC	CASSFGTGVDNEQFF
TRBV20-1	.	TRBJ1-1	.	TGCAGTGCTAGAGATCAGGGCGGGATGAACACTGAAGCTTTCTTT	CSARDQGGMNTEAFF
TRBV14	.	TRBJ2-2	few	TGTGCCAGCAGCCAAGAATTAGCGGCGAACACCGGGGAGCTGTTTTTT	CASSQELAANTGELFF
TRBV28	TRBD1	TRBJ2-5	.	TGTGCCAGCAGTTCATCAGGGGGCTGGGACAATGAGCAGTACTTC	CASSSSGGWDNEQYF
TRBV4-2	.	TRBJ1-5	.	TGTGCCAGCAGCCAAGAGAAGGGACTGTGGCCCCAGCATTTT	CASSQEKGLWPQHF
TRBV6-5	.	TRBJ1-1	few	TGTGCCAGCAGTTACTCCGCGGGCACTGAAGCTTTCTTT	CASSYSAGTEAFF
TRBV6-1	.	TRBJ1-2	.	TGTGCCAGCAGTGCCCAGAAGATTAACTATGGCTACACCTTC	CASSAQKINYGYTF
TRBV3-1	.	TRBJ1-6	.	TGTGCCAGCAGCCCCCAGGGACTGAGTAATTCACCCCTCCACTTT	CASSPQGLSNSPLHF
TRBV7-2	.	TRBJ2-3	.	TGTGCCAGCAGCTTACGGGAGTTAGATACGCAGTATTTT	CASSLRELDTQYF
TRBV27	TRBD1	TRBJ1-6	.	TGTGCCAGCAGAACAGGGGGCGCCCCGAGTTCACCCCTCCACTTT	CASRTGGAPSSPLHF
TRBV20-1	.	TRBJ2-5	.	TGCAGTGCCATGACTAGTCCAGGGACCCAGTACTTC	CSAMTSPGTQYF
TRBV27	.	TRBJ2-7	few	TGTGCCAGCAGTTTATCCTGGGGCTACCCCTACGAGCAGTACTTC	CASSLSWGYPYEQYF
TRBV12-3/TRBV12-4	.	TRBJ2-5	.	TGTGCCAGCGGGGTCCGAGGGGGCCAAGAGACCCAGTACTTC	CASGVRGGQETQYF
TRBV5-1	TRBD2	TRBJ2-3	.	TGCGCCAGCAGCTTGCCTAGCGGGTCAGATACGCAGTATTTT	CASSLPSGSDTQYF
TRBV5-1	TRBD2	TRBJ2-6	.	TGCGCCAGCAGACTAGCGGGAGGTCCGGGCTCTGGGGCCAACGTCCTGACTTTC	CASRLAGGPGSGANVLTF
TRBV14	.	TRBJ1-6	.	TGTGCCAGCAGCCAAGAGCGGGGCACCTGGAGTTCACCCCTCCACTTT	CASSQERGTWSSPLHF